The T cell receptor (beta chain) under discussion was sequenced for a study of blood T cells in healthy people across ages. The germline CDR1 and CDR2 sequences are MNHNS and SASEGT. This CDR3 region has 19 residues. The trim removed 5 bases at V and 1 base at J, leaving 12 bases unmatched. Next came a second PCR, run for about 7 to 12 cycles, which used a sample-barcoded 5' primer along with a J-beta primer mix. A single record per CDR3 protein comes from TCRdb applying MiXCR to the 5' RACE reads. This table has 1,800,000 or so distinct CDR3 sequences, around 42% appearing once. This clonotype was counted between two and nine times.

V usage is TRBV6-1 and J usage is TRBJ2-1, with 12 bases identical to TRBD2. Input material: blood. The TCR comes from a human donor in good health. This chain's CDR3 is CASSLAGGLLLKSYNEQFF. The CDR3 nucleotides read TGTGCCAGCAGTCTAGCGGGGGGGCTTCTACTCAAATCCTACAATGAGCAGTTCTTC.